These T cell receptor beta chains were read from a single sample in a study of regulatory T cells in long-lasting Graves disease. One entry per CDR3 protein results from TCRdb running MiXCR on the multiplex PCR reads. The table lists a few hundred thousand distinct CDR3 sequences, 23% of them singletons, with about 26% in the top ten. Sample: peripheral blood mononuclear cells (PBMCs), taken when the disease was refractory, from a patient treated with antithyroid drugs. The receptors derive from a female donor with Graves disease. Both conserved end residues are part of each CDR3. D genes are given only for firm matches. Clone size is stated in some rows and not others, as once, few, many or a class when expanded.

clone_size d_call j_call v_call cdr3_aa cdr3_nt
- - TRBJ2-5 TRBV19 CASNTGQLGETQYF TGTGCCAGTAATACAGGACAGTTGGGGGAGACCCAGTACTTC
- - TRBJ2-1 TRBV6-1 CASRPGYNEQFF TGTGCCAGCAGACCAGGGTACAATGAGCAGTTCTTC
few - TRBJ2-2 TRBV3-1 CASSAQAGLPTGELFF TGTGCCAGCAGCGCCCAGGCCGGGCTTCCCACCGGGGAGCTGTTTTTT
few TRBD1 TRBJ2-4 TRBV4-1 CASSQSGQGIAIAKNIQYF TGCGCCAGCAGCCAAAGTGGACAGGGCATTGCTATAGCCAAAAACATTCAGTACTTC
- TRBD2 TRBJ2-5 TRBV20-1 CSARDFASGIQETQYF TGCAGTGCTAGAGATTTTGCTAGCGGAATCCAAGAGACCCAGTACTTC
- TRBD1 TRBJ2-7 TRBV5-1 CASSLAGDRGAYEQYF TGCGCCAGCAGCTTGGCTGGGGACAGGGGAGCTTACGAGCAGTACTTC
few - TRBJ2-5 TRBV18 CASSPQGSWGETQYF TGTGCCAGCTCACCACAAGGGAGTTGGGGAGAGACCCAGTACTTC
- - TRBJ2-2 TRBV24-1 CATSVPRELFF TGTGCCACCAGTGTCCCCCGGGAGCTGTTTTTT
- TRBD2 TRBJ2-7 TRBV20-1 CSARGGTSGGYEQYF TGCAGTGCTAGAGGTGGGACTAGCGGGGGTTACGAGCAGTACTTC
- - TRBJ2-5 TRBV15 CATSFRETQYF TGTGCCACCAGCTTTCGAGAGACCCAGTACTTC
- - TRBJ2-2 TRBV28 CASNDYTGELFF TGTGCCAGCAATGACTACACCGGGGAGCTGTTTTTT
once - TRBJ2-7 TRBV7-9 CASSQGGRGYEQYF TGTGCCAGCAGCCAGGGGGGCAGGGGTTACGAGCAGTACTTC
few TRBD1 TRBJ2-2 TRBV12-3/TRBV12-4 CASSWAGGSGELFF TGTGCCAGCAGTTGGGCAGGGGGCTCCGGGGAGCTGTTTTTT
many - TRBJ1-1 TRBV24-1 CATRAGETTEAFF TGTGCCACCAGGGCAGGGGAAACCACTGAAGCTTTCTTT
- - TRBJ1-4 TRBV5-4 CASSLGVLPTNEKLFF TGTGCCAGCAGCTTGGGAGTGCTTCCAACTAATGAAAAACTGTTTTTT
- - TRBJ2-1 TRBV7-3 CASSLSRGLYNEQFF TGTGCCAGCAGCTTAAGTCGAGGTCTCTACAATGAGCAGTTCTTC
- - TRBJ1-1 TRBV27 CASKDNSREGVTEAFF TGTGCCAGCAAAGACAATTCTAGGGAGGGCGTCACTGAAGCTTTCTTT
many TRBD1 TRBJ1-2 TRBV7-2 CASSLDRRNYGYTF TGTGCCAGCAGCTTGGACAGGAGGAACTACGGCTACACCTTC
- TRBD1 TRBJ1-2 TRBV19 CASMRTGATLYGYTF TGTGCCAGCATGAGGACAGGGGCGACCCTCTATGGCTACACCTTC
few - TRBJ2-7 TRBV7-3 CASSLSAVGSEQYF TGTGCCAGCAGCTTATCCGCGGTCGGGAGCGAGCAGTACTTC
- TRBD2 TRBJ2-7 TRBV5-1 CASRLAGGTYEQYF TGCGCCAGCCGGCTAGCGGGAGGGACCTACGAGCAGTACTTC
many TRBD1 TRBJ1-4 TRBV7-9 CASSGTGVQNEKLFF TGTGCCAGCAGCGGGACAGGGGTCCAAAATGAAAAACTGTTTTTT